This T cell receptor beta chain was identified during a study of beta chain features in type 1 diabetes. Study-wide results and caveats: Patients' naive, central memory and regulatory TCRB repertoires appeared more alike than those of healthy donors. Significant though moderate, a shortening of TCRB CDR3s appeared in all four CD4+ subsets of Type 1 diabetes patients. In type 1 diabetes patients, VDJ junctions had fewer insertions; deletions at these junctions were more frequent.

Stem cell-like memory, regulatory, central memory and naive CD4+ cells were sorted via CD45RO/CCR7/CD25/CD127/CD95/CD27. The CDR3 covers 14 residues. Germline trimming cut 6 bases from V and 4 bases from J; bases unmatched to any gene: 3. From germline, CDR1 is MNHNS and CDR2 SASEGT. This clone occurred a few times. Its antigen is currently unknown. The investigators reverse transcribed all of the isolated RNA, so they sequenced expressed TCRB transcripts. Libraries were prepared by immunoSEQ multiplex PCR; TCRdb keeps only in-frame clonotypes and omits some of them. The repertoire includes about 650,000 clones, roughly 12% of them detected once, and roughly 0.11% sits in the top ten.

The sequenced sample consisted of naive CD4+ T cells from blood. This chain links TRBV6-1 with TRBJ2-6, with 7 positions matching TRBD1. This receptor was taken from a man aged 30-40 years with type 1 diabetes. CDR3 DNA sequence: TGTGCCAGCAGGACAGGGTCCGGGGCCAACGTCCTGACTTTC. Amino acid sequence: CASRTGSGANVLTF.